Each of the 21 T cell receptor beta chains below was sequenced from the same sample in a study of blood T cell repertoires in COVID-19. This table comes from immunoSEQ multiplex PCR, and its TCRdb copy is limited to in-frame clones, with some not included. The sample yields about 69,000 clones, 75% to 80% seen once. Sequenced input: peripheral blood. The receptor set was obtained from a human donor in a cohort sampled during active COVID-19.

The chain joins TRBV19 to TRBJ2-7; D may be TRBD1 (6 bases). Trimming shortened V by 3 bases and J by 0 bases, and 18 bases separated the two germline ends. This CDR3 region has 17 residues. CDR1 is LNHDA and CDR2 is SQIVND in the germline V gene (reference sequence). This chain's CDR3 is CASSILPGASGSYEQYF. DNA for the CDR3: TGTGCCAGTAGTATTCTTCCAGGGGCCTCCGGCTCCTACGAGCAGTACTTC.

The chain couples TRBV5-4 to TRBJ2-5; TRBD1 matches 8 bases. The CDR3 is made up of 14 amino acids. The V segment lost 1 base and the J segment 5 bases; nucleotides outside the gene matches: 4. Germline V gene lookup returns CDR1 SGHNT and CDR2 YYREEE (reference sequence). CDR3 in amino acids: CASSLQGARETQYF. The CDR3 nucleotides read TGTGCCAGCAGCTTGCAGGGGGCTAGGGAGACCCAGTACTTC.

This clone is a singleton in its sample. The chain has TRBV23-1 and TRBJ2-5; 8 nucleotides agree with TRBD1. TRBV23-1 belongs to the ORF category, with a function that is uncertain. This CDR3 has 17 residues. With V trimmed by 2 bases and J by 0 bases, 8 bases remained unmatched. CDR3 nucleotide sequence: TGCGCCAGCAGTCAACCGTTGGGGACAGGAAACCAAGAGACCCAGTACTTC. This sequence encodes CASSQPLGTGNQETQYF.

This clone occurred once. V gene TRBV19 combines with J gene TRBJ2-2, with TRBD1 as a possible D gene (5 bases). V dropped 2 bases and J dropped 2 bases, with 12 bases sitting between them. From germline, CDR1 is LNHDA and CDR2 SQIVND (reference sequence). The CDR3 runs 16 residues. The CDR3 loop reads CASSIRRQLNTGELFF. The CDR3 region has the DNA TGTGCCAGTAGTATACGCAGACAGCTAAACACCGGGGAGCTGTTTTTT.

V usage is TRBV3-1 (or the pseudogene TRBV3-2) and J usage is TRBJ1-2; TRBD1 matches at 7 bases. The CDR3 covers 15 residues. The germline CDR1 and CDR2 sequences are LGHDT and YNNKEL (reference sequence). The V segment lost 5 bases and the J segment 3 bases; nucleotides outside the gene matches: 9. The CDR3 region is CASSSGQQTYYGYTF. CDR3 sequence (DNA): TGTGCCAGCAGCTCGGGACAGCAAACCTACTATGGCTACACCTTC.

The chain joins TRBV5-4 to TRBJ1-1; D perhaps matches TRBD1 (5 bases). The V end lost 4 bases, the J end lost 4 bases, and 14 bases lay between the germline ends. Germline assignment: CDR1 SGHNT and CDR2 YYREEE (reference sequence). The CDR3 sequence is 14 residues long. For the CDR3, the DNA is TGTGCCAGCAGCGTGGGGGTCGACTTCACTGAAGCTTTCTTT. Amino acids: CASSVGVDFTEAFF.

The genes are TRBV10-3 and TRBJ2-3; 7 positions agree with TRBD1. The CDR3 runs to 16 residues. Germline CDR1 reads ENHRY; CDR2 reads SYGVKD. Germline trimming cut 5 bases from V and 0 bases from J; bases unmatched to any gene: 8. The CDR3 DNA sequence: TGTGCCATCAGTCTGGGACAGACAACTAGCACAGATACGCAGTATTTT. This translates into CAISLGQTTSTDTQYF.

The J gene is TRBJ2-5, the V gene TRBV19; D may be TRBD1 (6 bases). Germline assignment: CDR1 LNHDA and CDR2 SQIVND (reference sequence). V dropped 1 base and J dropped 4 bases, with 10 bases sitting between them. The CDR3 has 14 residues. This CDR3 is CASSIGTAGETQYF. The CDR3 DNA sequence: TGTGCCAGTAGTATAGGGACAGCTGGAGAGACCCAGTACTTC.

The J gene is TRBJ1-2, the V gene TRBV28, with 7 bases that match TRBD1. The germline V gene has CDR1 MDHEN and CDR2 SYDVKM. Trimming cost V 6 bases and J 3 bases; bases outside gene matches: 13. This CDR3 comprises 16 residues. The CDR3 sequence is CASRLPLGQGDYGYTF. The CDR3 DNA reads TGTGCCAGCAGACTTCCCCTTGGTCAGGGGGACTATGGCTACACCTTC.

A single count supports this clone. The V gene is TRBV7-9, the J gene TRBJ2-5, with 7 bases aligning to TRBD2. Germline loops: CDR1 SEHNR, CDR2 FQNEAQ (reference sequence). There are 16 residues in the CDR3. Germline trimming cut 0 bases from V and 2 bases from J; bases unmatched to any gene: 6. CDR3 residues: CASSLAGRGPQETQYF. The CDR3, as DNA: TGTGCCAGCAGCTTAGCGGGGAGGGGTCCGCAAGAGACCCAGTACTTC.

The chain uses TRBV3-1 (or the pseudogene TRBV3-2) and TRBJ1-1, with D possibly TRBD1 on 6 matching bases. Between the trimmed V and J ends, which lost 1 base and 0 bases, there was a span of 12 bases. Germline V gene data show CDR1 as LGHDT and CDR2 as YNNKEL (reference sequence). The length of the CDR3 is 16 residues. The CDR3 here is CASSQVPAGVNTEAFF. The CDR3 nucleotides are TGTGCCAGCAGCCAAGTACCCGCAGGGGTGAACACTGAAGCTTTCTTT.

The rearrangement uses TRBV3-1 (or the pseudogene TRBV3-2) and TRBJ2-3, with TRBD2 matching 9 bases. There are 16 residues in the CDR3. The germline gives CDR1 LGHDT, CDR2 YNNKEL (reference sequence). The junction had 9 bases not matched to a gene; V was cut back by 4 bases and J by 4 bases. As DNA, the CDR3 is TGTGCCAGCAGCCCGCCCCGGCGGGGGGGAGCAGATACGCAGTATTTT. The encoded protein is CASSPPRRGGADTQYF.

This clone showed up just a few times. This rearrangement joins TRBV7-9 to TRBJ2-7; the D is unclear. V lost 1 base to trimming and J lost 6 bases, with 10 bases between them. The CDR3 loop spans 13 amino acids. Germline-derived CDR1 and CDR2 are SEHNR and FQNEAQ (reference sequence). The CDR3 is CASSLDMFSEQYF. In nucleotides, the CDR3 is TGTGCCAGCAGCTTAGATATGTTCTCCGAGCAGTACTTC.

This chain joins TRBV4-1 and TRBJ2-7; 7 nucleotides match TRBD2. The V segment lost 5 bases and the J segment 4 bases; nucleotides outside the gene matches: 11. The CDR3 length is 15 residues. Germline values: CDR1 MGHRA, CDR2 YSYEKL. As DNA, the CDR3 is TGCGCCAGCAGCTACGGCGGGAGTCTACTTTACGAGCAGTACTTC. Translation gives CASSYGGSLLYEQYF.

The chain links TRBV27 to TRBJ2-1, with a tentative D call TRBD2 (6 bases). The CDR3 contains 15 residues. V lost 6 bases to trimming and J lost 3 bases, with 15 bases between them. The germline CDR1 and CDR2 sequences are MNHEY and SMNVEV (reference sequence). For the CDR3, the DNA is TGTGCCAGCAGGTCCGGGGGATCCTACTACAATGAGCAGTTCTTC. Protein: CASRSGGSYYNEQFF.

The chain carries TRBV28 and TRBJ2-3, with D possibly being TRBD1 (5 bases). V was clipped by 7 bases and J by 3 bases, with 17 bases between them. The CDR3 runs to 15 residues. Germline CDR1 reads MDHEN; CDR2 reads SYDVKM. The CDR3 loop reads CASTLMGQGTDTQYF. The DNA for the CDR3 is TGTGCCAGCACCCTCATGGGCCAGGGAACAGATACGCAGTATTTT. Combining the CDR3 with reference TRBV28 and TRBJ2-3 gives the whole variable domain DVKVTQSSRYLVKRTGEKVFLECVQDMDHENMFWYRQDPGLGLRLIYFSYDVKMKEKGDIPEGYSVSREKKERFSLILESASTNQTSMYLCASTLMGQGTDTQYFGPGTRLTVL.

V usage is TRBV11-2 and J usage is TRBJ2-5; TRBD2 matches at 10 bases. Germline V CDR1 and CDR2: SGHAT, FQNNGV. Unmatched junction bases numbered 7, after V lost 7 bases and J lost 2 bases. This CDR3 is built from 15 residues. The CDR3 DNA follows: TGTGCCAGCACTTTAGCGGGGGGATCACAAGAGACCCAGTACTTC. As protein: CASTLAGGSQETQYF.

V is TRBV24-1 and J is TRBJ2-5; 12 bases line up with TRBD1. The CDR3 extends over 15 amino acids. V was clipped by 7 bases and J by 5 bases; unmatched bases: 7. Germline CDR1 KGHDR, CDR2 SFDVKD. Here the CDR3 reads CATRGQGASRETQYF. The CDR3 coding sequence is TGTGCCACCAGGGGACAGGGGGCATCGCGGGAGACCCAGTACTTC.

J is TRBJ2-5 and V is TRBV28; the match to TRBD1 covers 8 bases. V was clipped by 6 bases and J by 1 base; unmatched bases: 4. The CDR3 totals 14 residues. Germline assignment: CDR1 MDHEN and CDR2 SYDVKM. The chain's CDR3 is CASSPGGSQETQYF. For the CDR3, the DNA is TGTGCCAGCAGCCCAGGGGGCTCCCAAGAGACCCAGTACTTC. Combining the CDR3 with reference TRBV28 and TRBJ2-5 gives the whole variable domain DVKVTQSSRYLVKRTGEKVFLECVQDMDHENMFWYRQDPGLGLRLIYFSYDVKMKEKGDIPEGYSVSREKKERFSLILESASTNQTSMYLCASSPGGSQETQYFGPGTRLLVL.

The chain uses TRBV19 and TRBJ1-2; maybe TRBD1 (5 bases). Between the trimmed V and J ends, which lost 6 bases and 4 bases, there was a span of 9 bases. The CDR3 covers 12 residues. The germline V gene has CDR1 LNHDA and CDR2 SQIVND (reference sequence). The CDR3 bases are TGTGCCAGTAGCGAGACAGCCTATGGCTACACCTTC. The encoded protein is CASSETAYGYTF.

The V call is TRBV28, the J call TRBJ2-3; 14 nucleotides line up with TRBD2. V was clipped by 5 bases and J by 3 bases; unmatched bases: 4. Germline V lookup: CDR1 MDHEN, CDR2 SYDVKM. The CDR3 sequence is 16 residues long. Here the CDR3 reads CASSRRLAGGTDTQYF. CDR3 nucleotides: TGTGCCAGCAGTCGCAGACTAGCGGGAGGGACAGATACGCAGTATTTT.